The clone carrying this T cell receptor beta chain was counted many times. Its specificity is not known. Trimming took off 6 bases at V and 3 bases at J, with 12 bases between the two ends. The CDR3 is 12 residues long. Germline V gene data show CDR1 as SQVTM and CDR2 as ANQGSEA. This entry comes from a study of blood T cells in healthy people across ages. The wider study: Roughly one uniquely barcoded beta molecule per two T cells was captured. General observations from the study: Not knowing donor CMV status may have confounded expanded clonotype changes.

Each donor supplied ten milliliters of peripheral blood. Through a sample-barcoded 5' primer and a J-beta primer mix, a second PCR was run for roughly 6 to 11 cycles. In TCRdb, the 5' RACE reads were re-called with MiXCR into one record per CDR3 protein. Altogether about 1.6 million distinct CDR3 sequences are present, about 35% being singletons, with the ten largest covering roughly 10%. Material: blood. The receptor comes from a woman in her 30s in good health. J is TRBJ2-7 and V is TRBV29-1, with D perhaps being TRBD1 or TRBD2 (5 bases each). CDR3 in amino acids: CSVGRGNYEQYF. The CDR3 DNA reads as TGCAGCGTGGGACGGGGTAACTACGAGCAGTACTTC.